The 7 T cell receptor beta chains below all came from one sample that was sequenced in a study of control samples from healthy donors and cancer patients. Data came from immunoSEQ multiplex PCR; TCRdb stores just in-frame clones and leaves some out. The table lists some 130,000 clones, 80% to 95% of them singletons. Material: blood. Receptors originate from a middle-aged man in good health.

The chain links TRBV6-6 to TRBJ2-3; 8 bases match TRBD2. The CDR3 is 16 amino acids. Germline CDR1 is MNHNY and CDR2 is SVGAGI (reference sequence). Trimming at V came to 5 bases and at J to 1 base, leaving 8 bases not matched to a gene. The CDR3, as DNA: TGTGCCAGCAGTAACCGGGGGGGCTGGGGCACAGATACGCAGTATTTT. Its protein is CASSNRGGWGTDTQYF.

J is TRBJ2-5 and V is TRBV3-1 (or the pseudogene TRBV3-2), with 9 bases fitting TRBD1. This CDR3 has 14 residues. The V segment lost 3 bases and the J segment 4 bases; nucleotides outside the gene matches: 3. Germline V lookup: CDR1 LGHDT, CDR2 YNNKEL (reference sequence). CDR3 DNA sequence: TGTGCCAGCAGCCAGCGGGACAGGGCAGAGACCCAGTACTTC. It encodes CASSQRDRAETQYF.

CDR3 nucleotide sequence: TGTGCCAGCAGCTCATCAGGTAGGACTAGCGGCTACAATGAGCAGTTCTTC. Amino acids: CASSSSGRTSGYNEQFF. The V gene is TRBV5-6, the J gene TRBJ2-1; 10 positions agree with TRBD2. Per the germline V gene, CDR1 is SGHDT and CDR2 is YYEEEE. Unmatched junction bases numbered 9, after V lost 3 bases and J lost 3 bases. The CDR3 consists of 17 residues.

CDR3 region: CASSYLGASNQPQHF. The CDR3 DNA follows: TGTGCCAGCAGTTACTTGGGGGCAAGCAATCAGCCCCAGCATTTT. The V gene is TRBV6-2 or TRBV6-3, the J gene TRBJ1-5; weak D call: TRBD1 (6 bases). The germline V and J ends were trimmed by 1 base and 1 base, with 8 bases remaining between them. The germline CDR1 and CDR2 sequences are MNHEY and SVGEGT. The CDR3 is 15 amino acids.

The genes are TRBV28 and TRBJ2-7, with 16 bases that match TRBD2. The CDR3 runs 17 residues. Germline CDR1 and CDR2: MDHEN and SYDVKM. V lost 5 bases and J lost 0; bases outside the gene matches: 4. Here the CDR3 DNA reads TGTGCCAGCAGTACCGGGACTAGCGGGGGGGCCTCCTACGAGCAGTACTTC. It encodes CASSTGTSGGASYEQYF.

The CDR3 DNA sequence: TGTGCCAGCACCTATCCCAGGGAATTTAACTATGGCTACACCTTC. This sequence encodes CASTYPREFNYGYTF. The chain employs TRBV28 and TRBJ1-2; perhaps TRBD1 as D (5 bases). The CDR3 has 15 residues. Germline CDR1 is MDHEN and CDR2 is SYDVKM. The V end was cut by 7 bases, the J end by 1 base, with 16 bases between.

In this sample, this clone turned up a few times. This chain's CDR3 is CASRGTGTKETQYF. For the CDR3, the DNA is TGTGCCAGCAGGGGGACAGGGACGAAAGAGACCCAGTACTTC. The chain recombines TRBV6-4 with TRBJ2-5; 9 bases fit TRBD1. The germline V gene encodes CDR1 MRHNA and CDR2 SNTAGT. The CDR3 consists of 14 residues. V lost 6 bases to trimming and J lost 3 bases; unmatched junction nucleotides: 5.